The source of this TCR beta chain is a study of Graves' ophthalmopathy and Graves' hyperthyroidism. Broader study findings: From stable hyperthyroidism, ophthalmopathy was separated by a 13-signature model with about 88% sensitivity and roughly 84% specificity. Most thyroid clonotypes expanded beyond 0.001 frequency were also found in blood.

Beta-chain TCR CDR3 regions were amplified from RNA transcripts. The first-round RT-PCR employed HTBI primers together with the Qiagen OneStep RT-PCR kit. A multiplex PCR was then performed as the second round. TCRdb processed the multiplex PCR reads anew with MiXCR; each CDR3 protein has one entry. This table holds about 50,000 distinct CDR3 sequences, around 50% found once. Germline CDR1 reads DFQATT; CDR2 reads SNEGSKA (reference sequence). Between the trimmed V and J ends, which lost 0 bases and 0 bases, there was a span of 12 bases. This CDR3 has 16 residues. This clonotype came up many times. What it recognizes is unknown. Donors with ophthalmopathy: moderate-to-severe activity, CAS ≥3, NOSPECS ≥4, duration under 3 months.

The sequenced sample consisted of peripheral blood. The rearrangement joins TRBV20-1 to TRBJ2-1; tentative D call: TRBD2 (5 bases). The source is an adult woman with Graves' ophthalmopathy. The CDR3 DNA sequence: TGCAGTGCTAGAGATGTTTTAGGGAGCTCCTACAATGAGCAGTTCTTC. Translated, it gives CSARDVLGSSYNEQFF.